This TCR beta chain was obtained from a study of shared clonotypes between healthy human individuals. Study context: Each donor's CD4 naive and CD4 memory cells filled three plates apiece, CD8 naive two, and CD8 memory one. General study results and limits: The low donor count limited represented genetic and exposure-history diversity.

Looked up from germline, CDR1 is SGHVS and CDR2 is FQNEAQ. This CDR3 spans 16 amino acids. Trimming removed 1 base from V and 3 bases from J, with 15 bases in between. TCRdb's copy holds only in-frame clones and misses some; the assay was immunoSEQ multiplex PCR. The sample carries 2 million to 2.5 million clones, roughly 92% recorded once. Comments on this clone: Antigen specificity is unknown.

Donors, healthy HIV-negative adults, lacked recent acute infections or vaccinations. Sequenced sample: naive CD4+ T cells from PBMCs. The subset was: CD45RA+ positively selected. The clonotype was recovered from a young man in good health. Some clones in this sample may be carry-over from other donors' samples. V and J are TRBV7-8 and TRBJ1-1; maybe TRBD1 (6 bases). Here the CDR3 DNA reads TGTGCCAGCAGCTTAGGGAGAGGGAGGGGGGACACTGAAGCTTTCTTT. It codes for CASSLGRGRGDTEAFF.